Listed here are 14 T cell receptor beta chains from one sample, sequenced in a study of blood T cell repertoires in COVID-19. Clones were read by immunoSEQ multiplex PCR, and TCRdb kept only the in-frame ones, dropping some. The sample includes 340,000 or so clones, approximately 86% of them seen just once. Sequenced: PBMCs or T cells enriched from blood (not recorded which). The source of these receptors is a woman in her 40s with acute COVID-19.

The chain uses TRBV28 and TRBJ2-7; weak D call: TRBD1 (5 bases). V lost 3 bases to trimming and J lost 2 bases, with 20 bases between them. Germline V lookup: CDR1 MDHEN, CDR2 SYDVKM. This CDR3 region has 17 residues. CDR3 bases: TGTGCCAGCAGTTTGTCCCCCGACAGCTTCCTACCCTACGAGCAGTACTTC. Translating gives CASSLSPDSFLPYEQYF.

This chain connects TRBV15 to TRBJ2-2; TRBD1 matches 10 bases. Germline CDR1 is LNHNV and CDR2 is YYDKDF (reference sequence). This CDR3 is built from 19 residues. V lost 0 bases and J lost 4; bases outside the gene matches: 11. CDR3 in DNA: TGTGCCACCAGCAGAGAGAGGTACCGGACAGGGGGACCCACCGGGGAGCTGTTTTTT. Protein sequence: CATSRERYRTGGPTGELFF.

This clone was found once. The CDR3 DNA reads as TGTGCCAGCAGCTACCGGAGGGAGGGTAAAGGGGAGACCCAGTACTTC. This encodes CASSYRREGKGETQYF. The chain employs TRBV7-2 and TRBJ2-5, with TRBD2 matching over 7 bases. Losses at the gene ends were 4 bases for V and 5 bases for J; bases not matched to a gene: 13. The CDR3 has 16 amino acids. Germline assignment: CDR1 SGHTA and CDR2 FQGNSA. Using reference TRBV7-2 and TRBJ2-5 for the parts outside the CDR3, the full variable domain is GAGVSQSPSNKVTEKGKDVELRCDPISGHTALYWYRQSLGQGLEFLIYFQGNSAPDKSGLPSDRFSAERTGGSVSTLTIQRTQQEDSAVYLCASSYRREGKGETQYFGPGTRLLVL.

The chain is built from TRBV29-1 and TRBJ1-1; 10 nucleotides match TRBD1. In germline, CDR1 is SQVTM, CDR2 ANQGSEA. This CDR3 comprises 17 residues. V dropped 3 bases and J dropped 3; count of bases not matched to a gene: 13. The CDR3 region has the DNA TGCAGCGTTGATGTTCCGGGACAGGGGTTCATATACACTGAAGCTTTCTTT. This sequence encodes CSVDVPGQGFIYTEAFF.

The CDR3 DNA follows: TGTGCCAGCAGTCCCCGGACAGACTCCACTGAAGCTTTCTTT. It translates to CASSPRTDSTEAFF. V usage is TRBV28 and J usage is TRBJ1-1; TRBD1 might be the D (6 bases). Looked up from germline, CDR1 is MDHEN and CDR2 is SYDVKM. The CDR3 consists of 14 residues. Trimming pared 5 bases from V and 4 bases from J, leaving 14 bases between.

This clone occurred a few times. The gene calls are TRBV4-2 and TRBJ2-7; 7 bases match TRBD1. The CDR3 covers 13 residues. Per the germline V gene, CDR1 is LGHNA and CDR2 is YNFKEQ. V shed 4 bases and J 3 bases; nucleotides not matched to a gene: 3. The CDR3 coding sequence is TGTGCCAGCAGCCGGGACAGAGACTACGAGCAGTACTTC. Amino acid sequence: CASSRDRDYEQYF.

CDR3 residues: CASAPGTGWSSEQFF. In nucleotides, the CDR3 is TGTGCCAGCGCCCCCGGGACAGGGTGGTCCAGTGAGCAGTTCTTC. The V and J genes are TRBV6-5 and TRBJ2-1; 9 positions match TRBD1. The germline V gene has CDR1 MNHEY and CDR2 SVGAGI. The CDR3 covers 15 residues. The J segment lost 9 bases and the V segment lost 8 bases, leaving 14 bases of the junction unmatched.

CDR3 DNA: TGTGCCAGCAGCCTCGGGTCTACAACACCCAATTCACCCCTCCACTTT. This codes for CASSLGSTTPNSPLHF. The chain couples TRBV14 to TRBJ1-6; D ambiguous. This CDR3 is built from 16 residues. Trimming stripped 4 bases from V and 7 bases from J, with 17 bases between. From germline, CDR1 is SGHDN and CDR2 FVKESK. Complete variable domain (other parts from reference TRBV14 and TRBJ1-6): EAGVTQFPSHSVIEKGQTVTLRCDPISGHDNLYWYRRVMGKEIKFLLHFVKESKQDESGMPNNRFLAERTGGTYSTLKVQPAELEDSGVYFCASSLGSTTPNSPLHFGNGTRLTVT.

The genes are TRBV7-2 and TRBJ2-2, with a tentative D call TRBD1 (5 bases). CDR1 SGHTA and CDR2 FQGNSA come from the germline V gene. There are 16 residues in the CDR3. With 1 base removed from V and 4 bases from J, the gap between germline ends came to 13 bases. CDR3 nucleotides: TGTGCCAGCAGCTTAGAGGTGGGCAGGGCCACCGGGGAGCTGTTTTTT. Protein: CASSLEVGRATGELFF.

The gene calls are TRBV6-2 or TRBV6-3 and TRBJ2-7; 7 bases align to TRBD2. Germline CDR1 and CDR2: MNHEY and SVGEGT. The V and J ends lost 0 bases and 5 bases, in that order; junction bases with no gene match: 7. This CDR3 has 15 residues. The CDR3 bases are TGTGCCAGCAGTTACTCAGGCGGGAGCTTCAACGAGCAGTACTTC. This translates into CASSYSGGSFNEQYF.

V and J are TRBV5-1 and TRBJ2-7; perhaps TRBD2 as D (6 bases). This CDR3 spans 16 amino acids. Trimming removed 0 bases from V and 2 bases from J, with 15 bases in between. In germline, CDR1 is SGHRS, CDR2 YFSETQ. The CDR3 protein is CASSLDGGSGAYEQYF. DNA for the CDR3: TGCGCCAGCAGCTTGGATGGGGGTAGCGGTGCCTACGAGCAGTACTTC.

The CDR3 DNA reads TGTGCCAGCACGACAGGGGGTTCCTACGCTGGGGCCAACGTCCTGACTTTC. Its protein is CASTTGGSYAGANVLTF. The rearrangement uses TRBV7-2 and TRBJ2-6; 9 bases align to TRBD1. After removal of 7 bases from V and 2 bases from J, the junction contained 9 bases not matched to a gene. The CDR3 spans 17 residues. From germline, CDR1 is SGHTA and CDR2 FQGNSA.

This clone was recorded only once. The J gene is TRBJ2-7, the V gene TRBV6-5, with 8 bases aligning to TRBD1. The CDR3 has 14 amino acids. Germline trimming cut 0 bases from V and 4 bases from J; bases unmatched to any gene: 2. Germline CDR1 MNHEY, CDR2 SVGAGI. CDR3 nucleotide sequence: TGTGCCAGCAGTTACTCAGACAGGGGTTACGAGCAGTACTTC. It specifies CASSYSDRGYEQYF.

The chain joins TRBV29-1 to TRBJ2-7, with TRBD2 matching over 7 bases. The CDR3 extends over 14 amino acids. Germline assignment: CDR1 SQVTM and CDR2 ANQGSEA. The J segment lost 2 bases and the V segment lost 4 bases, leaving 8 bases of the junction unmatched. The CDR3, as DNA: TGCAGCGTTGGACGCGGGAGTGGCCCCTACGAGCAGTACTTC. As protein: CSVGRGSGPYEQYF.